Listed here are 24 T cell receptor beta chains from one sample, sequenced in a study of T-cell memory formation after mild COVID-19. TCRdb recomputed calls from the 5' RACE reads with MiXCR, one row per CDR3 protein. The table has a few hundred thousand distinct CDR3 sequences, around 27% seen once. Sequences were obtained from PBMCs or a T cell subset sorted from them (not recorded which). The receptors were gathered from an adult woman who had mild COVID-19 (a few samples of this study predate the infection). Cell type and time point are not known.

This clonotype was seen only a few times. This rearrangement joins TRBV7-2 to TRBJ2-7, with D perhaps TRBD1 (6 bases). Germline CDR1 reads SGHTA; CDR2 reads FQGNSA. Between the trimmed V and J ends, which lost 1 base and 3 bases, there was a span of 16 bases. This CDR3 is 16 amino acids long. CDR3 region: CASSLDGQKGIYEQYF. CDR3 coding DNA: TGTGCCAGCAGCTTAGACGGACAGAAGGGGATCTACGAGCAGTACTTC.

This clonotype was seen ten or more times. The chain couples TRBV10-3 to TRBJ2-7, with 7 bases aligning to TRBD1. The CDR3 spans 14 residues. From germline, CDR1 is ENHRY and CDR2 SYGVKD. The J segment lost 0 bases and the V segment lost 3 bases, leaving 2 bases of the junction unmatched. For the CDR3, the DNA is TGTGCCATCAGTGAAGACAGGGACTCCTACGAGCAGTACTTC. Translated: CAISEDRDSYEQYF.

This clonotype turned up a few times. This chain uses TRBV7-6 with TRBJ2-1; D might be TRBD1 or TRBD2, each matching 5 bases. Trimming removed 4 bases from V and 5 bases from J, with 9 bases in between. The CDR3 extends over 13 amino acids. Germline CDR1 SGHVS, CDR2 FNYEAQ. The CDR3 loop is CASSWVGDNEQFF. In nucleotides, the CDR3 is TGTGCCAGCAGCTGGGTGGGGGACAATGAGCAGTTCTTC.

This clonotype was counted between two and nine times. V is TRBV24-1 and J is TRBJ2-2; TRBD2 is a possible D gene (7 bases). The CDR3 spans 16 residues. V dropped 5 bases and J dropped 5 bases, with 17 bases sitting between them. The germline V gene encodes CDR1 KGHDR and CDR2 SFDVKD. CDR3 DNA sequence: TGTGCCACCAGTGCCCGTCGCGGGGGCTGGACCGGGGAGCTGTTTTTT. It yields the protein CATSARRGGWTGELFF.

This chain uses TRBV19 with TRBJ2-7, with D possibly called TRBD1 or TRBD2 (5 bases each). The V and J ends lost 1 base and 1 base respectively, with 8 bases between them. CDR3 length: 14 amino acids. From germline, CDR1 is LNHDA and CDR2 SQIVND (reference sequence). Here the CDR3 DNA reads TGTGCCAGTAGTATAGGGGACGGGTCCTACGAGCAGTACTTC. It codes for CASSIGDGSYEQYF.

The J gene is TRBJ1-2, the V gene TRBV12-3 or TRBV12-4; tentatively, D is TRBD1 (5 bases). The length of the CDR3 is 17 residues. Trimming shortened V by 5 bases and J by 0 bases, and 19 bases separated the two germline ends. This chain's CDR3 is CASSPRDPYRANYGYTF. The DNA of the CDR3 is TGTGCCAGCAGTCCCCGGGACCCCTACAGAGCTAACTATGGCTACACCTTC.

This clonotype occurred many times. The CDR3 nucleotides read TGCGCCAGCAGCTCCTACAGCCACAAGGGGAACTCCTACGAGCAGTACTTC. Residues: CASSSYSHKGNSYEQYF. This chain connects TRBV5-1 to TRBJ2-7; D is perhaps TRBD1 (5 bases). The CDR3 is made up of 17 amino acids. Germline values: CDR1 SGHRS, CDR2 YFSETQ. Deletions cut 3 bases from V and 0 bases from J, with 19 bases between.

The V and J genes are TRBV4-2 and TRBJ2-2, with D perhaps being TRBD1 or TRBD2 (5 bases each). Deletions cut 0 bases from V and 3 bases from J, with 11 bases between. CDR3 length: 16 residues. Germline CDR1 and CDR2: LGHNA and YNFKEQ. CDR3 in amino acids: CASSQEPGPHTGELFF. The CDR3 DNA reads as TGTGCCAGCAGCCAAGAGCCGGGGCCCCACACCGGGGAGCTGTTTTTT.

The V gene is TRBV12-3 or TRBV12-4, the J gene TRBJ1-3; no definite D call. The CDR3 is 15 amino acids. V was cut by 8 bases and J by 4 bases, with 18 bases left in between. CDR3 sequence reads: CASGLFITAGNTIYF. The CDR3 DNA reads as TGTGCCAGCGGGCTGTTCATTACAGCCGGAAACACCATATATTTT.

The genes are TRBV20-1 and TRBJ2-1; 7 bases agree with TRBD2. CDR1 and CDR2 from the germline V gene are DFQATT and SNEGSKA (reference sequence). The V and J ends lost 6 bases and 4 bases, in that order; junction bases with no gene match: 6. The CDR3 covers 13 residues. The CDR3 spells CSAPGTNYNEQFF. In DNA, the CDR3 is TGCAGTGCACCCGGGACTAATTACAATGAGCAGTTCTTC.

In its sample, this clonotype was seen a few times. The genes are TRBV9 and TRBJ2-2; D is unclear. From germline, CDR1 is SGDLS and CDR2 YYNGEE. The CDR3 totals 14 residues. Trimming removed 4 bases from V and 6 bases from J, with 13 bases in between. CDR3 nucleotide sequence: TGTGCCAGCAGCTCCTCCGGGCTACCCGGGGAGCTGTTTTTT. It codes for CASSSSGLPGELFF.

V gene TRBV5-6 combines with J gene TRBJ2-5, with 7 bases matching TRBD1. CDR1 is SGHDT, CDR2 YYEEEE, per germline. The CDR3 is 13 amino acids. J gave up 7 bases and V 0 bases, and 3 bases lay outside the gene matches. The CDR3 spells CASSLAAGGTQYF. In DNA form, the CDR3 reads TGTGCCAGCAGCTTGGCGGCAGGGGGGACCCAGTACTTC.

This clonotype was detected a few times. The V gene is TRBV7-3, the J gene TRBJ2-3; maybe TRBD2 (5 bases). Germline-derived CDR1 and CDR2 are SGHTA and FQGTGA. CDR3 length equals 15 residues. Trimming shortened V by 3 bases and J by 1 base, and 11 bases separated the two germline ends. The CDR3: CASSLRGPGTDTQYF. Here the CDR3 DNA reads TGTGCCAGCAGCTTGAGAGGGCCCGGCACAGATACGCAGTATTTT.

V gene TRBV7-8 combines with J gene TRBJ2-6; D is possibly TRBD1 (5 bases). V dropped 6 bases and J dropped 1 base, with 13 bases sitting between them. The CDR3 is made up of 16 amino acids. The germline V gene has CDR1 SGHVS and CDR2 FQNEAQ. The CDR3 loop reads CASRLLRQSGANVLTF. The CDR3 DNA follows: TGTGCCAGCAGGCTCCTGCGACAGTCTGGGGCCAACGTCCTGACTTTC.

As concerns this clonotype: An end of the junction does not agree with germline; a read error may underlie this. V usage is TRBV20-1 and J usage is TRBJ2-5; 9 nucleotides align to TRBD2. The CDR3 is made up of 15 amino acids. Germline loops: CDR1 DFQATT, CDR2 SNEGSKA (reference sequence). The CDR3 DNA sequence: TGCAGTGCTAGAGATGGCGGGAGGGCCCTAGAGACTCAGTACTTC. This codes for CSARDGGRALETQYF.

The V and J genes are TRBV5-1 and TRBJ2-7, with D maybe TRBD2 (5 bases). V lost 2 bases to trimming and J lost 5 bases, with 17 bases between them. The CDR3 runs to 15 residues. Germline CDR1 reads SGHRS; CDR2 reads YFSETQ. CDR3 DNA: TGCGCCAGCAGCTTAGGAGGTTTGGGAAGGGACGAGCAGTACTTC. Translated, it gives CASSLGGLGRDEQYF.

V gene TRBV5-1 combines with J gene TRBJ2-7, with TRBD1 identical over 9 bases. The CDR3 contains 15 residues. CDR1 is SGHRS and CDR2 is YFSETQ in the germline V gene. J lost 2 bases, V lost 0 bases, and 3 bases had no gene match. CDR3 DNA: TGCGCCAGCAGCTTGGGGACAGGGGCCGCCTACGAGCAGTACTTC. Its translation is CASSLGTGAAYEQYF.

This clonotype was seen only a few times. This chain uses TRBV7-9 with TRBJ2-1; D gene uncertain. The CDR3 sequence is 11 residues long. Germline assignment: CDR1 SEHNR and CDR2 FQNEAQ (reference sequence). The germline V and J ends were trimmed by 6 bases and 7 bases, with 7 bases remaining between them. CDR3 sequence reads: CASRTTNEQFF. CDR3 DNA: TGTGCCAGCAGAACCACTAATGAGCAGTTCTTC.

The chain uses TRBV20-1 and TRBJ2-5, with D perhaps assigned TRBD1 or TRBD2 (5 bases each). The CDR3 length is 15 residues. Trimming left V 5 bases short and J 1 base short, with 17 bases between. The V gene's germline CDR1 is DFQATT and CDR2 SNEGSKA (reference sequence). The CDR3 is CSARPGRSVQETQYF. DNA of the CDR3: TGCAGTGCTCGCCCGGGACGGTCGGTCCAAGAGACCCAGTACTTC.

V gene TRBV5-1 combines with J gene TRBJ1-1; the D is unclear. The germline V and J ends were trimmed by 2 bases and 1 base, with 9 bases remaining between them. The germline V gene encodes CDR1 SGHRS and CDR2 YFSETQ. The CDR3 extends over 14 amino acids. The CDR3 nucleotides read TGCGCCAGCAGCTTACCGCACGAGAACACTGAAGCTTTCTTT. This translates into CASSLPHENTEAFF.

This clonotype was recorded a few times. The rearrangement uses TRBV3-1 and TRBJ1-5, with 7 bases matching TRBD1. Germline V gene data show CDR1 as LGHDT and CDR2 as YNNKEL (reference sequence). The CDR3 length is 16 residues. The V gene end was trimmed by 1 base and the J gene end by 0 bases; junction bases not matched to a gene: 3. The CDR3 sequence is CASSQGSGGSNQPQHF. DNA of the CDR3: TGTGCCAGCAGCCAAGGTTCAGGGGGTAGCAATCAGCCCCAGCATTTT.

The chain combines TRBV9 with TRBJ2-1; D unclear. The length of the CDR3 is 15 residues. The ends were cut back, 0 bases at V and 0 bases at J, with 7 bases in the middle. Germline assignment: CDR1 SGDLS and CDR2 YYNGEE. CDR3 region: CASSVGTTSYNEQFF. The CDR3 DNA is TGTGCCAGCAGCGTAGGAACTACCTCCTACAATGAGCAGTTCTTC.

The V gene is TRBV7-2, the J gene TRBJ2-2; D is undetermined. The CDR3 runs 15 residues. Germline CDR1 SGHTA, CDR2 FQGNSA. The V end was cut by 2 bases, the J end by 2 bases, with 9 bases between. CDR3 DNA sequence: TGTGCCAGCAGCTTAAGGTCCACCAACACCGGGGAGCTGTTTTTT. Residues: CASSLRSTNTGELFF.

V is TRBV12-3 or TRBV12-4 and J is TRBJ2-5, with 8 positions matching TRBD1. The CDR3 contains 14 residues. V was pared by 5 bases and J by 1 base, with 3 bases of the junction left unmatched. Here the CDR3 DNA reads TGTGCCAGCAGTATCGACAGGGGCCAAGAGACCCAGTACTTC. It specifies CASSIDRGQETQYF.